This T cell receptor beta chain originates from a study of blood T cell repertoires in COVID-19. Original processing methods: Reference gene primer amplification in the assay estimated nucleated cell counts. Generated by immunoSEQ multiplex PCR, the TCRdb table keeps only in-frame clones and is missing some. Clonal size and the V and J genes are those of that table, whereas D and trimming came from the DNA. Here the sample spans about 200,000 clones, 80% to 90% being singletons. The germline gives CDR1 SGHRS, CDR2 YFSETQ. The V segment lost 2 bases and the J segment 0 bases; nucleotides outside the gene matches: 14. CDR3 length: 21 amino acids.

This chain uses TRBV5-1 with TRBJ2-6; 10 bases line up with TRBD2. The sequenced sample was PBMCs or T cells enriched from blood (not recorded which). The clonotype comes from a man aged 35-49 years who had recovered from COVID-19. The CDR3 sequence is CASSFSSGSLYLYSGANVLTF. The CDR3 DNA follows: TGCGCCAGCAGCTTCTCTAGCGGGAGTCTGTACCTTTACTCTGGGGCCAACGTCCTGACTTTC.